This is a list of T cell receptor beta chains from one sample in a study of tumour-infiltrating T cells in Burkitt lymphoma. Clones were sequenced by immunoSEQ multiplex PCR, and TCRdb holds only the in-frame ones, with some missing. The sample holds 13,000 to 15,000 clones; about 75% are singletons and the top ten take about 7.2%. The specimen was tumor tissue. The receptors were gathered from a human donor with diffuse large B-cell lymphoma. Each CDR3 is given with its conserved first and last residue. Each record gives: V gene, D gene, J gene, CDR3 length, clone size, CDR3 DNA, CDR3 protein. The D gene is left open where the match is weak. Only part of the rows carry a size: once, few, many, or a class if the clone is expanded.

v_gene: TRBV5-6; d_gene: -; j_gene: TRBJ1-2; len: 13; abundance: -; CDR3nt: TGTGCCAGCAGTTTTGGTCGGAGGGAGGGCTACACCTTC; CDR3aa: CASSFGRREGYTF
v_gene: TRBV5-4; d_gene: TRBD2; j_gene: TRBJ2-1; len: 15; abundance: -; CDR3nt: TGTGCCAGCAGTCCCGGGACTAGCGGTTACAATGAGCAGTTCTTC; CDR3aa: CASSPGTSGYNEQFF
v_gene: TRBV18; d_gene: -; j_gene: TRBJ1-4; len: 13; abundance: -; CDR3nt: TGTGCCAGCTCTGGGAAGATTAATGAAAAACTGTTTTTT; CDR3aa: CASSGKINEKLFF
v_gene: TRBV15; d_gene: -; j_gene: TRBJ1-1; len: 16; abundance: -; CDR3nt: TGTGCCACCAGCAGAGACTCGGGGCCTCTGGGGACTGAAGCTTTCTTT; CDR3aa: CATSRDSGPLGTEAFF
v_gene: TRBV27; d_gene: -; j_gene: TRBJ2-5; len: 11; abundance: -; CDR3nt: TGTGCCAGCAGTTTGGGAGAGACCCAGTACTTC; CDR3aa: CASSLGETQYF
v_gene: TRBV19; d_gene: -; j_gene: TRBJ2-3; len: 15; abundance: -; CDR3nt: TGTGCCAGTAGTATAGGGTTTATTGAAACAGATACGCAGTATTTT; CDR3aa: CASSIGFIETDTQYF
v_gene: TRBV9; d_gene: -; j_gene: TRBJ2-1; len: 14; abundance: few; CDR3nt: TGTGCCAGCAGCGTAACGAGCGCTCGGGATGAGCAGTTCTTC; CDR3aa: CASSVTSARDEQFF
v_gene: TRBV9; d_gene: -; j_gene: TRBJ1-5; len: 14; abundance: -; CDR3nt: TGTGCCAGCAGCGCGGGGGGGGGCAATCAGCCCCAGCATTTT; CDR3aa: CASSAGGGNQPQHF
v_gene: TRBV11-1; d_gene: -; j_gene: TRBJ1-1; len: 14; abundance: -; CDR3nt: TGTGCCAGCAGCTCCGCGGGGGGGCGGACTGAAGCTTTCTTT; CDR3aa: CASSSAGGRTEAFF
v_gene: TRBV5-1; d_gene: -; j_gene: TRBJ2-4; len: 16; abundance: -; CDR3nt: TGCGCCAGCAGCTTGGGGCAGCTACTAGCCAAAAACATTCAGTACTTC; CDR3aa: CASSLGQLLAKNIQYF
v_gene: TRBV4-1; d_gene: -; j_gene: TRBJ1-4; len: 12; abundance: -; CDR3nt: TGCGCCAGCAGCCTCCTGCGGGAAAAACTGTTTTTT; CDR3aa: CASSLLREKLFF
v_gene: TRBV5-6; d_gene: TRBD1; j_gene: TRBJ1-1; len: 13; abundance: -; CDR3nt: TGTGCCAGCGCGGGGACAGCCAACACTGAAGCTTTCTTT; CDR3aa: CASAGTANTEAFF
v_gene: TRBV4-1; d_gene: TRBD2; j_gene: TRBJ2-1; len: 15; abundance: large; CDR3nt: TGCGCCAGCAGCCAGGTAGCGGGAACCAACAATGAGCAGTTCTTC; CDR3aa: CASSQVAGTNNEQFF
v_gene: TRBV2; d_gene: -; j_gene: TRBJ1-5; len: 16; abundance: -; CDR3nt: TGTGCCAGCAGAAACAGGGCTGGCCTGGGCAATCAGCCCCAGCATTTT; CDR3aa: CASRNRAGLGNQPQHF
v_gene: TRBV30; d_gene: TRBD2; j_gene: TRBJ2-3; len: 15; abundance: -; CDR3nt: TGTGCCTGGAGTCTCGGCGCGGGAGGTTCAGATACGCAGTATTTT; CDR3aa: CAWSLGAGGSDTQYF
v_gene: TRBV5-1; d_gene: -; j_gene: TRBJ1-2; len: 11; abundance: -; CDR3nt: TGCGCCAGCAGCCTCAGGACCAGCTACACCTTC; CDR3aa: CASSLRTSYTF
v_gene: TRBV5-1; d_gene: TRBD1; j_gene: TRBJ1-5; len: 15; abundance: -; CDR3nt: TGCGCCAGCAGCAGGACAGGCCTGTGGAACCAGCCCCAGCATTTT; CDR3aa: CASSRTGLWNQPQHF
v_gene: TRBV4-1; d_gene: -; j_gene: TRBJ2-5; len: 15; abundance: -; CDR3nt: TGCGCCAGCAGCCAAGATCGTACCAACCAAGAGACCCAGTACTTC; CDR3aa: CASSQDRTNQETQYF
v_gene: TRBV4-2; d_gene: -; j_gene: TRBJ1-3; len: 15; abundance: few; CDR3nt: TGTGCCAGCAGCCAAGATCTTGTTACTGGAAACACCATATATTTT; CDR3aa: CASSQDLVTGNTIYF
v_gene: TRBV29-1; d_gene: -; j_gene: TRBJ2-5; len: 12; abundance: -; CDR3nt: TGCAGCGTTGATCACAGTGTGGAGACCCAGTACTTC; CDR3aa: CSVDHSVETQYF
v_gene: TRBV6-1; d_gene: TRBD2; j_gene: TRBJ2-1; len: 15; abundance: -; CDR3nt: TGTGCCAGCAGTCCAACTAGCGGGAGATACAATGAGCAGTTCTTC; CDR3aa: CASSPTSGRYNEQFF
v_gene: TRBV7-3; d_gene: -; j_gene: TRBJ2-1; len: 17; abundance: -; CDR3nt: TGTGCCAGCAGCTTATTTGTAGGTTGGGGGAGGCTGGTTGAGCAGTTCTTC; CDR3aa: CASSLFVGWGRLVEQFF
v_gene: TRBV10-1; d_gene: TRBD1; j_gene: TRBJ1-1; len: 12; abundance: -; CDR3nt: TGCGCCAGCAGGGGACAGGGGCCAGAAGCTTTCTTT; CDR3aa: CASRGQGPEAFF
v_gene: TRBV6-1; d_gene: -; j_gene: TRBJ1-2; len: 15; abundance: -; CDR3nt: TGTGCCAGCAGTGAAGCGGGGGTTGCAGGATATGGCTACACCTTC; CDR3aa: CASSEAGVAGYGYTF
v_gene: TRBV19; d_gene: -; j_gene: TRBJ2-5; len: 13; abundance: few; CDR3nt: TGTGCCAGTAGTATGGTCAGTCAAGAGACCCAGTACTTC; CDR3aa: CASSMVSQETQYF
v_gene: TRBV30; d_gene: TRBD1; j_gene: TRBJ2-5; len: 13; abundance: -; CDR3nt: TGTGCCTGCCCCGGGACAGGGGGACAGACCCAGTACTTC; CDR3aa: CACPGTGGQTQYF
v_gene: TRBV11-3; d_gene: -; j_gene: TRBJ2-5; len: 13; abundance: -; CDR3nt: TGTGCCAGCAGGGAGACACCTCAAGAGACCCAGTACTTC; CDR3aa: CASRETPQETQYF
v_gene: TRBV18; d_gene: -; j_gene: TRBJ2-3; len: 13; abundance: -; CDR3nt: TGTGCCAGCTCACCCCGGGGCACAGATACGCAGTATTTT; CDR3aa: CASSPRGTDTQYF
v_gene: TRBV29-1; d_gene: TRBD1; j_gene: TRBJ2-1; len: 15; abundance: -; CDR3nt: TGCAGCGTAGACAACGACAGGGTTGCCTACAATGAGCAGTTCTTC; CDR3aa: CSVDNDRVAYNEQFF
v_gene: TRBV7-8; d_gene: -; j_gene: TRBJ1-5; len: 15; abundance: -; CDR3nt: TGCGCCAGCAGCTTAATGGATTATAGCAATCAGCCCCAGCATTTT; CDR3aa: CASSLMDYSNQPQHF
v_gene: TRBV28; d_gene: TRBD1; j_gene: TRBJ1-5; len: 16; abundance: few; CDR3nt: TGTGCCAGCAGTTTCATGAGGACAGGGGGCAATCAGCCCCAGCATTTT; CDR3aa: CASSFMRTGGNQPQHF
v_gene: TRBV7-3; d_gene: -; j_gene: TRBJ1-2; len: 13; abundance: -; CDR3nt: TGTGCCAGCAGGTCTGACAGGCGAGAGGGCTACACCTTC; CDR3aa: CASRSDRREGYTF
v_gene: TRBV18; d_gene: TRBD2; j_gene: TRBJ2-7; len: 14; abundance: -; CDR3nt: TGTGCCAGCTCTCGGAGCGGGACTCCCTACGAGCAGTACTTC; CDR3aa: CASSRSGTPYEQYF
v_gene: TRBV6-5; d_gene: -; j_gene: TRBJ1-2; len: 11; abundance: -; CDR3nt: TGTGCCAGCGCTTTTAACTATGGCTACACCTTC; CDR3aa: CASAFNYGYTF
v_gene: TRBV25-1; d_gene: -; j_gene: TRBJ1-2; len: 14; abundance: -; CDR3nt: TGTGCCAGCAGTCGGGGGGGAAAGACCTATGGCTACACCTTC; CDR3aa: CASSRGGKTYGYTF
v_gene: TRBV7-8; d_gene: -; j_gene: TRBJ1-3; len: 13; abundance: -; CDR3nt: TGTGCCAGCAGCTCAGTAGGGGGAAACACCATATATTTT; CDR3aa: CASSSVGGNTIYF
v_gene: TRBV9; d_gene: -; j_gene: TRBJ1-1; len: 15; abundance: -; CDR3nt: TGTGCCAGCAGCGTAATACAGTTCATGAACACTGAAGCTTTCTTT; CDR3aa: CASSVIQFMNTEAFF
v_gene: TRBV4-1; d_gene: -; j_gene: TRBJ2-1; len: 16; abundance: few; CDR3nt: TGCGCCAGCAGCCAAGAGGCGGGAAGCTCCTACAATGAGCAGTTCTTC; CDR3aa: CASSQEAGSSYNEQFF